The 9 T cell receptor beta chains reported below all come from one sample, sequenced in a study of CD8 T cells in Susac syndrome. An amount of RNA that ranged from roughly 0.45 to 1 ug was reverse transcribed with random hexamers. One entry per CDR3 protein, called by TCRdb with MiXCR from the immunoSEQ multiplex PCR reads. The data contain around 80,000 distinct CDR3 sequences, roughly 94% of them singletons. What was sequenced was CD8+ T cells from PBMCs. All receptors derive from a human donor with Susac syndrome.

The gene calls are TRBV20-1 and TRBJ1-1; D uncertain. Germline values: CDR1 DFQATT, CDR2 SNEGSKA (reference sequence). The CDR3 length is 13 residues. Trimming removed 6 bases from V and 4 bases from J, with 15 bases in between. The CDR3 DNA sequence: TGCAGTGCCTGGGTTTTATGGGGCACTGAAGCTTTCTTT. Translation gives CSAWVLWGTEAFF.

This rearrangement joins TRBV30 to TRBJ1-6, with no clear D. Trimming left V 2 bases short and J 8 bases short, with 10 bases between. There are 13 residues in the CDR3. The germline CDR1 and CDR2 sequences are GTSNPN and SVGIG (reference sequence). CDR3 nucleotides: TGTGCCTGGAGTCCCCTGAGAGATTCACCCCTCCACTTT. This sequence encodes CAWSPLRDSPLHF.

The chain joins TRBV10-3 to TRBJ1-2; D is uncertain. The CDR3 extends over 11 amino acids. Germline loops: CDR1 ENHRY, CDR2 SYGVKD. V was clipped by 8 bases and J by 1 base, with 5 bases between them. CDR3 loop: CAIHDNYGYTF. The CDR3 bases are TGTGCCATCCACGATAACTATGGCTACACCTTC.

This clonotype occurred once. This rearrangement joins TRBV5-1 to TRBJ1-1; 8 nucleotides align to TRBD1. V was pared by 4 bases and J by 8 bases, with 7 bases of the junction left unmatched. The germline V gene encodes CDR1 SGHRS and CDR2 YFSETQ. This CDR3 region has 13 residues. The CDR3 sequence: CASSPVRDREAFF. The DNA of the CDR3 is TGCGCCAGCAGCCCGGTACGGGACAGGGAAGCTTTCTTT.

The chain carries TRBV6-2 or TRBV6-3 and TRBJ1-6, with a tentative D call TRBD1 (5 bases). V lost 3 bases and J 7 bases, leaving 10 bases between the germline ends. Germline V CDR1 and CDR2: MNHEY, SVGEGT. This CDR3 is 14 amino acids long. As DNA, the CDR3 is TGTGCCAGCAGTTATTGGGGGGAGAATTCACCCCTCCACTTT. It translates to CASSYWGENSPLHF.

The chain joins TRBV2 to TRBJ2-1, with 9 bases lining up with TRBD1. J lost 7 bases, V lost 7 bases, and 2 bases had no gene match. The CDR3 sequence is 12 residues long. The germline V gene encodes CDR1 SNHLY and CDR2 FYNNEI. CDR3 DNA: TGTGCCAGCATGGGACAGGGAAATGAGCAGTTCTTC. This encodes CASMGQGNEQFF.

V gene TRBV27 combines with J gene TRBJ2-3; D remains unclear. Per germline, CDR1 MNHEY and CDR2 SMNVEV (reference sequence). This CDR3 is built from 13 residues. Trimming left V 4 bases short and J 2 bases short, with 7 bases between. The CDR3 bases are TGTGCCAGCAGTTGGGATTACACAGATACGCAGTATTTT. This translates into CASSWDYTDTQYF.

The chain combines TRBV7-9 with TRBJ2-7; TRBD1 matches 7 bases. CDR3 length: 14 amino acids. The J segment lost 2 bases and the V segment lost 5 bases, leaving 6 bases of the junction unmatched. Per germline, CDR1 SEHNR and CDR2 FQNEAQ (reference sequence). This chain's CDR3 is CASSPEGTAYEQYF. CDR3 DNA: TGTGCCAGCAGCCCCGAGGGGACAGCCTACGAGCAGTACTTC.

This rearrangement joins TRBV4-1 to TRBJ2-1; possible D gene TRBD2, 6 bases. V was shortened by 0 bases and J by 2 bases, with 11 bases between the two germline ends. The germline V gene has CDR1 MGHRA and CDR2 YSYEKL. This CDR3 has 16 amino acids. The CDR3 sequence: CASSQDHGGAYNEQFF. In nucleotides, the CDR3 is TGCGCCAGCAGCCAAGATCACGGCGGGGCCTACAATGAGCAGTTCTTC.